A single sample is the source of the 6 T cell receptor beta chains below, sequenced in a study of graft-versus-host responses after intestinal transplantation. Generated by immunoSEQ multiplex PCR, the TCRdb table keeps only in-frame clones and is missing some. Among around 90,000 clones, approximately 94% were seen once, and the ten largest hold about 0.2%. These TCRs are of unknown antigen specificity. The sample here was unstimulated CD4+ T cells sorted from spleen or lymph node cells, taken before transplant. Receptor source: a human donor who was the organ donor for an intestinal transplant.

In its sample, this clone was seen once. The chain links TRBV10-3 to TRBJ1-2; a weak D match, TRBD1 (5 bases). Germline V gene data show CDR1 as ENHRY and CDR2 as SYGVKD. This CDR3 spans 14 amino acids. V dropped 2 bases and J dropped 5 bases, with 12 bases sitting between them. The CDR3, as DNA: TGTGCCATCAGTGAGGATGGGGCGTCTTATGGCTACACCTTC. Its protein product is CAISEDGASYGYTF.

In this sample, this clone turned up once. The CDR3 DNA reads TGTGCCAGCACCCCGGCAGGGGGGCAGCCCCAGCATTTT. It codes for CASTPAGGQPQHF. The chain carries TRBV2 and TRBJ1-5; 7 positions match TRBD1. V was pared by 7 bases and J by 7 bases, with 7 bases of the junction left unmatched. Germline V gene sequence: CDR1 SNHLY, CDR2 FYNNEI. This CDR3 has 13 residues.

The rearrangement joins TRBV19 to TRBJ1-2; 8 nucleotides agree with TRBD1. The J segment lost 4 bases and the V segment lost 6 bases, leaving 13 bases of the junction unmatched. Germline assignment: CDR1 LNHDA and CDR2 SQIVND (reference sequence). This CDR3 spans 16 amino acids. CDR3: CASRVTLTGDSYGYTF. CDR3 DNA: TGTGCCAGTAGAGTAACCCTGACAGGGGACTCCTATGGCTACACCTTC.

The V call is TRBV4-1, the J call TRBJ2-7; 12 bases fit TRBD2. Germline V gene sequence: CDR1 MGHRA, CDR2 YSYEKL. The CDR3 runs to 15 residues. Trimming took 4 bases from V and 4 from J; bases not matched to a gene: 5. CDR3 coding DNA: TGCGCCAGCAGCCTCAGACTAGCGGGGGAATACGAGCAGTACTTC. Encoded protein: CASSLRLAGEYEQYF.

The chain links TRBV9 to TRBJ2-2; perhaps TRBD1 as D (6 bases). The CDR3 contains 14 residues. Trimming left V 2 bases short and J 6 bases short, with 11 bases between. Per the germline V gene, CDR1 is SGDLS and CDR2 is YYNGEE. The CDR3 region is CASSVQGSAGELFF. In nucleotides, the CDR3 is TGTGCCAGCAGCGTTCAGGGGAGTGCCGGGGAGCTGTTTTTT. Complete variable domain (other parts from reference TRBV9 and TRBJ2-2): DSGVTQTPKHLITATGQRVTLRCSPRSGDLSVYWYQQSLDQGLQFLIQYYNGEERAKGNILERFSAQQFPDLHSELNLSSLELGDSALYFCASSVQGSAGELFFGEGSRLTVL.

This clone has only one observation. The rearrangement joins TRBV7-9 to TRBJ1-4; D is unresolved. The germline V gene encodes CDR1 SEHNR and CDR2 FQNEAQ (reference sequence). Trimming took 6 bases from V and 7 from J, leaving 18 bases between them. CDR3 length: 15 residues. CDR3 DNA: TGTGCCAGCAGTATAGGGTCCCATGGAGGTGAAAAACTGTTTTTT. This encodes CASSIGSHGGEKLFF.